This TCR beta chain was retrieved from a study of T cell repertoires in cytomegalovirus infection. About the research overall: CMV epitopes, recently identified HLA-C-restricted and well-studied HLA-B-restricted, were used. Public signatures in TCR beta pointed to CMV infection and matching HLA type. General study results and limits: Using cumulative public TCR beta family frequency, the authors identified those who carried CMV together with the relevant HLA. Dominating the ex vivo response were TCR beta clonotypes that were CMV-specific and HLA-C-restricted.

MiXCR was run by TCRdb on the reads, yielding one entry per CDR3 protein. The repertoire has 450,000 to 600,000 distinct CDR3 sequences, 30% to 35% of them found once; the top ten carry roughly 16%. This clonotype came up a few times. What it recognizes is unknown. Germline trimming cut 8 bases from V and 0 bases from J; bases unmatched to any gene: 9. The germline V gene has CDR1 MNHEY and CDR2 SVGEGT. The CDR3 length is 16 residues. The source is a human donor in good health (CMV status not recorded). Some clones in this sample may be carry-over from other donors' samples. V is TRBV6-2 or TRBV6-3 and J is TRBJ2-3; TRBD2 matches 9 bases. The sequencing here drew on cultured PBMCs, taken from culture after CMV antigen stimulation. The CDR3 coding sequence is TGTGCCAGCCGCCATGGGAGCGGGAGGAGCACAGATACGCAGTATTTT. Protein product: CASRHGSGRSTDTQYF.